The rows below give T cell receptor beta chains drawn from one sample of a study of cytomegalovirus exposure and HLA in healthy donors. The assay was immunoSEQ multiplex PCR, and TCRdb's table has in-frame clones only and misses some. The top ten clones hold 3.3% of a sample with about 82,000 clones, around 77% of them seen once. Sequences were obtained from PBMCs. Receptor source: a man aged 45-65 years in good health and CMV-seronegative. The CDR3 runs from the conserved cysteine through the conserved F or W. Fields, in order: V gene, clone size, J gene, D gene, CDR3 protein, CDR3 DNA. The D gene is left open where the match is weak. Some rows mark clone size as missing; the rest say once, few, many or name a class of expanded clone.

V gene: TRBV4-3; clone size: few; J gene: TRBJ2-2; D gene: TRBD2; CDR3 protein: CASSQPTVRGGTTGELFF; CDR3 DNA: TGCGCCAGCAGCCAACCTACGGTGCGGGGGGGAACAACCGGGGAGCTGTTTTTT
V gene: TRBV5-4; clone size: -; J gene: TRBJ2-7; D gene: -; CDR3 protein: CASASQGRAYEQYF; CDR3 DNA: TGTGCCAGCGCCAGCCAGGGGAGAGCCTACGAGCAGTACTTC
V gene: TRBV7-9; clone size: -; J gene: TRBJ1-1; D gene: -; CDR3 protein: CASSSTVFGTEAFF; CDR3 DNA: TGTGCCAGCAGCTCGACAGTCTTCGGGACTGAAGCTTTCTTT
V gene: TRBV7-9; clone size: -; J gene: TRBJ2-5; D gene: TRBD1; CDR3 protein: CASLSGQGGFVETQYF; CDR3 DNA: TGTGCCAGCCTCTCAGGGCAAGGGGGCTTTGTGGAGACCCAGTACTTC
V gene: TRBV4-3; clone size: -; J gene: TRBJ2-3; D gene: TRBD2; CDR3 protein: CASSGLAGGSDTQYF; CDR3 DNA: TGCGCCAGCAGTGGGCTAGCGGGGGGCTCAGATACGCAGTATTTT
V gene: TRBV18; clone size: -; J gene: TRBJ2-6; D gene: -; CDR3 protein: CASSPGSGANVLTF; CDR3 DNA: TGTGCCAGCTCCCCCGGCTCTGGGGCCAACGTCCTGACTTTC
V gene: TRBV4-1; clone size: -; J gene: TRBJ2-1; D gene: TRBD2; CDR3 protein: CASSQVPGLAGGPWFF; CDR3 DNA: TGCGCCAGCAGCCAAGTCCCCGGACTAGCGGGGGGGCCTTGGTTCTTC
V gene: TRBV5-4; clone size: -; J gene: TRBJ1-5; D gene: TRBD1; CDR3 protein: CASSLGQTDQPQHF; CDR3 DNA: TGTGCCAGCAGCCTGGGACAGACCGATCAGCCCCAGCATTTT
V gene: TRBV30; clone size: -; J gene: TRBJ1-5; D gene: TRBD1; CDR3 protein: CAWSIATGASQPQHF; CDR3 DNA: TGTGCCTGGAGTATCGCAACAGGGGCGAGTCAGCCCCAGCATTTT
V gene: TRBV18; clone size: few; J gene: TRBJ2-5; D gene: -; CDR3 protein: CASSPRFGGGGETQYF; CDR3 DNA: TGTGCCAGCTCACCACGTTTCGGGGGAGGAGGCGAGACCCAGTACTTC
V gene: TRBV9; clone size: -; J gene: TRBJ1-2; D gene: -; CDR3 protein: CASSVSAEDRSYGYTF; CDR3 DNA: TGTGCCAGCAGCGTCTCGGCGGAAGACAGGAGCTATGGCTACACCTTC
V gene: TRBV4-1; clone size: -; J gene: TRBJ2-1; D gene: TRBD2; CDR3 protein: CASSQDLAGGNEQFF; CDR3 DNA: TGCGCCAGCAGCCAAGATCTAGCGGGGGGTAATGAGCAGTTCTTC
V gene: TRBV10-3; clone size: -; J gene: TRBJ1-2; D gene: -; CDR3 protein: CAISGSQGSYGYTF; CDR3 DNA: TGTGCCATCTCGGGTAGTCAGGGAAGCTATGGCTACACCTTC
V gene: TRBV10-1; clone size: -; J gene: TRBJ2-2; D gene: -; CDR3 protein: CASSASHTGELFF; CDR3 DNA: TGCGCCAGCAGTGCCTCCCACACCGGGGAGCTGTTTTTT
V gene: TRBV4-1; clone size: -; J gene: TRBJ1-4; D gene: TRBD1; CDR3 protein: CASSQEGTGGVGWPEKLFF; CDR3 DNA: TGCGCCAGCAGCCAAGAAGGGACAGGGGGCGTCGGTTGGCCCGAAAAACTGTTTTTT
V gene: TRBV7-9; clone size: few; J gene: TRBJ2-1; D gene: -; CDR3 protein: CASSLVTTGKFNEQFF; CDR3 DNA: TGTGCCAGCAGCTTAGTCACAACAGGGAAGTTTAATGAGCAGTTCTTC
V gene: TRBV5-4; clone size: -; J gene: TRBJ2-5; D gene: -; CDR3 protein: CASSLAKGLAQETQYF; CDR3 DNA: TGTGCCAGCAGCTTGGCCAAGGGGCTAGCGCAAGAGACCCAGTACTTC
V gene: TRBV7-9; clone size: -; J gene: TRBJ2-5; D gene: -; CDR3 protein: CASSLAGEGEETQYF; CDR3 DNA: TGTGCCAGCAGCTTGGCGGGGGAGGGGGAAGAGACCCAGTACTTC
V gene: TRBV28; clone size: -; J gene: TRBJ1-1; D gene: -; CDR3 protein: CASSPEGGRRNTEAFF; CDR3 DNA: TGTGCCAGCAGCCCAGAGGGGGGGCGTAGGAACACTGAAGCTTTCTTT
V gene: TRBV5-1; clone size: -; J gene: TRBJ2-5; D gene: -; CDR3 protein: CASSQQETQYF; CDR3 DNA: TGCGCCAGCAGTCAGCAAGAGACCCAGTACTTC
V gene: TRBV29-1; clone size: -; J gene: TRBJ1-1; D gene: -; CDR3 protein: CSVAAGVGTEAFF; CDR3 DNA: TGCAGCGTTGCCGCCGGGGTCGGCACTGAAGCTTTCTTT
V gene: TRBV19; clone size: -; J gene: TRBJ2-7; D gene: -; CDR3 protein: CASSIHAREAEQYF; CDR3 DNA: TGTGCCAGTAGTATACATGCCAGGGAGGCAGAGCAGTACTTC
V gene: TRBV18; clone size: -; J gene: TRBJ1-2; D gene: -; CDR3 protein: CASSPPQDRDGYTF; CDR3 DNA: TGTGCCAGCTCACCACCGCAGGACAGAGATGGCTACACCTTC
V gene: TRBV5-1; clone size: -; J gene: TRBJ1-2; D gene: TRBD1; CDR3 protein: CASSPADRGDLYGYTF; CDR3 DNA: TGCGCCAGCAGCCCGGCGGACAGGGGGGATCTCTATGGCTACACCTTC
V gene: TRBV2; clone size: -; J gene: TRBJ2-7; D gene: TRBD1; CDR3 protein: CASNLRQGPSAEQYF; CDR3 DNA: TGTGCCAGCAATCTTCGACAGGGCCCCTCCGCCGAGCAGTACTTC